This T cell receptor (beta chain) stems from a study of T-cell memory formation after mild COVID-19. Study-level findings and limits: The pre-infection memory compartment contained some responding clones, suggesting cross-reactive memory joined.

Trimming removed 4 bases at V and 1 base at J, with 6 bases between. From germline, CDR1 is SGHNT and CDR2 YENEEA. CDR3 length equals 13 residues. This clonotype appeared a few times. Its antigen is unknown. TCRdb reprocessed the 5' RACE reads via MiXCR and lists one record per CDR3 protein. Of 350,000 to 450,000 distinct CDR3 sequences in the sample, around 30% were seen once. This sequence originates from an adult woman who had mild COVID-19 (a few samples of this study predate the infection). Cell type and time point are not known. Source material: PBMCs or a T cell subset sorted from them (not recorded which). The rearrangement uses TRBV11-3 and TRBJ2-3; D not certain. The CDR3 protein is CASSSTGTDTQYF. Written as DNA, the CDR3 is TGTGCCAGCAGCTCGACTGGCACAGATACGCAGTATTTT. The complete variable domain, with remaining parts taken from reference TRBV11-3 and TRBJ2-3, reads EAGVVQSPRYKIIEKKQPVAFWCNPISGHNTLYWYLQNLGQGPELLIRYENEEAVDDSQLPKDRFSAERLKGVDSTLKIQPAELGDSAVYLCASSSTGTDTQYFGPGTRLTVL.